The 7 T cell receptor beta chains in this list originate from one sample, sequenced in a study of T cells in Graves' hyperthyroidism and ophthalmopathy. Amplification targeted TCR beta CDR3 regions from RNA transcripts. The study used the HTBI primer set for a first-round RT-PCR of the TCR CDR3. TCRdb re-called the multiplex PCR reads with MiXCR, one entry per CDR3 protein. The profile shows 130,000 to 150,000 distinct CDR3 sequences, over 20% of them singletons. Sequenced: blood. These receptors all come from a woman aged 45 to 65 with Graves' hyperthyroidism that later progressed to Graves' ophthalmopathy.

Many counts were recorded for this clonotype. The genes are TRBV20-1 and TRBJ1-2, with 9 bases that match TRBD1. V shed 4 bases and J 6 bases; nucleotides not matched to a gene: 9. This CDR3 has 14 residues. Germline CDR1 and CDR2: DFQATT and SNEGSKA (reference sequence). CDR3 in amino acids: CSAKEGTGNHGYTF. DNA of the CDR3: TGCAGTGCTAAGGAGGGGACAGGGAACCATGGCTACACCTTC.

Many counts were recorded for this clonotype. The V gene is TRBV28, the J gene TRBJ2-5; 11 nucleotides match TRBD2. Looked up from germline, CDR1 is MDHEN and CDR2 is SYDVKM. V shed 3 bases and J 2 bases; nucleotides not matched to a gene: 5. The CDR3 is 16 amino acids. This CDR3 is CASSLGTSGGQETQYF. The CDR3, as DNA: TGTGCCAGCAGTTTGGGCACTAGCGGGGGACAAGAGACCCAGTACTTC. The full variable domain, with the rest looked up from reference TRBV28 and TRBJ2-5, is DVKVTQSSRYLVKRTGEKVFLECVQDMDHENMFWYRQDPGLGLRLIYFSYDVKMKEKGDIPEGYSVSREKKERFSLILESASTNQTSMYLCASSLGTSGGQETQYFGPGTRLLVL.

This clonotype turned up a few times. The chain is built from TRBV29-1 and TRBJ2-6, with 7 bases fitting TRBD1. CDR3 length: 17 residues. Unmatched junction bases numbered 18, after V lost 8 bases and J lost 5 bases. Germline loops: CDR1 SQVTM, CDR2 ANQGSEA. The CDR3 bases are TGCAGCTCTGTGAGCCCACAGGGGCTTAGAAGGGCCAACGTCCTGACTTTC. Translation: CSSVSPQGLRRANVLTF.

This clonotype was counted only a few times. The rearrangement joins TRBV9 to TRBJ2-1; 7 nucleotides match TRBD2. Germline CDR1 reads SGDLS; CDR2 reads YYNGEE. This CDR3 region has 16 residues. The ends lost 0 bases at V and 6 bases at J; junction bases unmatched: 9. In nucleotides, the CDR3 is TGTGCCAGCAGCGTAGGCGGGGGTTCTTTTGGCAATGAGCAGTTCTTC. Its translation: CASSVGGGSFGNEQFF.

This clonotype appeared a few times. A junction end diverges from the germline sequence, so it may reflect a read error. The chain has TRBV13 and TRBJ2-3; D remains ambiguous. In germline, CDR1 is PRHDT, CDR2 FYEKMQ (reference sequence). The CDR3 loop spans 12 amino acids. CDR3 in DNA: TGTGCCGGCAGCCTTATCACAGATACGCAGTATTTT. Amino acids: CAGSLITDTQYF.

This clonotype was seen a few times. The rearrangement uses TRBV29-1 and TRBJ2-5, with 10 nucleotides matching TRBD2. This CDR3 region has 12 residues. J gave up 4 bases and V 8 bases, and 4 bases lay outside the gene matches. Germline loops: CDR1 SQVTM, CDR2 ANQGSEA. CDR3 loop: CSTRLAGETQYF. The CDR3 DNA sequence: TGCAGCACAAGACTAGCGGGAGAGACCCAGTACTTC.

This clonotype was found a few times. The chain employs TRBV2 and TRBJ1-6, with D unclear. Trimming stripped 7 bases from V and 7 bases from J, with 11 bases between. Germline V CDR1 and CDR2: SNHLY, FYNNEI. This CDR3 is built from 13 residues. The CDR3 region has the DNA TGTGCCAGCATGCGAAGCCCCAATTCACCCCTCCACTTT. It specifies CASMRSPNSPLHF.